These T cell receptor beta chains were read from a single sample in a study of cytomegalovirus exposure and HLA in healthy donors. Clones were read by immunoSEQ multiplex PCR, and TCRdb kept only the in-frame ones, dropping some. The table records 100,000 or so clones, 70% to 85% of them present only once. The source material was PBMCs. All receptors derive from a man between 18 and 29 years old in good health and CMV-seronegative. Both conserved end residues are part of each CDR3. A D gene is named only where the DNA matches it firmly. Rows may omit the clone size; those that give it use once, few, many or a size class.

d_gene: -
v_gene: TRBV5-4
j_gene: TRBJ1-2
abundance: -
CDR3aa: CASSRQDLGGYTF
CDR3nt: TGTGCCAGCAGCCGACAGGATCTGGGCGGCTACACCTTC

d_gene: -
v_gene: TRBV4-1
j_gene: TRBJ1-1
abundance: -
CDR3aa: CASSQEWGLTEAFF
CDR3nt: TGCGCCAGCAGCCAAGAATGGGGGCTCACTGAAGCTTTCTTT

d_gene: -
v_gene: TRBV19
j_gene: TRBJ2-7
abundance: few
CDR3aa: CASSMSSGWAYEQYF
CDR3nt: TGTGCCAGTAGTATGAGCTCAGGGTGGGCGTACGAGCAGTACTTC

d_gene: -
v_gene: TRBV20-1
j_gene: TRBJ1-2
abundance: -
CDR3aa: CSASWAGF
CDR3nt: TGCAGTGCTAGTTGGGCTGGCTTC

d_gene: -
v_gene: TRBV4-1
j_gene: TRBJ2-2
abundance: once
CDR3aa: CASSQVVAAAGELFF
CDR3nt: TGCGCCAGCAGCCAAGTCGTGGCAGCGGCCGGGGAGCTGTTTTTT

d_gene: -
v_gene: TRBV30
j_gene: TRBJ2-7
abundance: -
CDR3aa: CAWSAPGLPYEQYF
CDR3nt: TGTGCCTGGAGTGCCCCGGGTCTGCCCTACGAGCAGTACTTC

d_gene: TRBD1
v_gene: TRBV7-2
j_gene: TRBJ1-5
abundance: -
CDR3aa: CASSFGTGYHQPQHF
CDR3nt: TGTGCCAGCAGCTTCGGGACAGGGTATCATCAGCCCCAGCATTTT

d_gene: -
v_gene: TRBV19
j_gene: TRBJ2-5
abundance: -
CDR3aa: CASSTEGYETQYF
CDR3nt: TGTGCCAGTAGTACCGAGGGATACGAGACCCAGTACTTC

d_gene: TRBD2
v_gene: TRBV6-5
j_gene: TRBJ2-3
abundance: -
CDR3aa: CASRESGLGSDTQYF
CDR3nt: TGTGCCAGCAGAGAAAGTGGACTAGGCTCTGATACGCAGTATTTT

d_gene: -
v_gene: TRBV4-1
j_gene: TRBJ2-6
abundance: few
CDR3aa: CASSQGHSGANVLTF
CDR3nt: TGCGCCAGCAGCCAGGGACACTCTGGGGCCAACGTCCTGACTTTC

d_gene: TRBD2
v_gene: TRBV30
j_gene: TRBJ2-5
abundance: -
CDR3aa: CAWSVPSGRAIGETQYF
CDR3nt: TGTGCCTGGAGTGTACCTAGCGGGAGGGCCATAGGGGAGACCCAGTACTTC

d_gene: TRBD2
v_gene: TRBV4-1
j_gene: TRBJ2-3
abundance: -
CDR3aa: CASSQDHPAGRTDTQYF
CDR3nt: TGCGCCAGCAGCCAAGATCATCCAGCGGGAAGGACAGATACGCAGTATTTT

d_gene: -
v_gene: TRBV5-6
j_gene: TRBJ2-1
abundance: few
CDR3aa: CASSHNYNEQFF
CDR3nt: TGTGCCAGCAGCCACAACTACAATGAGCAGTTCTTC

d_gene: TRBD1
v_gene: TRBV5-4
j_gene: TRBJ1-4
abundance: few
CDR3aa: CASSSLGTGAEKLFF
CDR3nt: TGTGCCAGCAGCTCGCTCGGGACAGGGGCTGAAAAACTGTTTTTT

d_gene: -
v_gene: TRBV5-8
j_gene: TRBJ1-2
abundance: -
CDR3aa: CASSPTPGSGYYGYTF
CDR3nt: TGTGCCAGCAGCCCCACGCCGGGGTCGGGGTACTATGGCTACACCTTC

d_gene: -
v_gene: TRBV11-2
j_gene: TRBJ2-1
abundance: -
CDR3aa: CASSLWAGWDNEQFF
CDR3nt: TGTGCCAGCAGCTTATGGGCAGGGTGGGACAATGAGCAGTTCTTC

d_gene: -
v_gene: TRBV30
j_gene: TRBJ1-4
abundance: -
CDR3aa: CAWSHRGGWEKLFF
CDR3nt: TGTGCCTGGAGTCATCGGGGTGGATGGGAAAAACTGTTTTTT

d_gene: TRBD1
v_gene: TRBV7-9
j_gene: TRBJ2-4
abundance: -
CDR3aa: CASSLQGQKNIQYF
CDR3nt: TGTGCCAGCAGCTTACAGGGACAGAAAAACATTCAGTACTTC

d_gene: TRBD1
v_gene: TRBV15
j_gene: TRBJ2-2
abundance: -
CDR3aa: CATSRPQGAAGELFF
CDR3nt: TGTGCCACCAGCAGACCACAGGGGGCTGCCGGGGAGCTGTTTTTT

d_gene: -
v_gene: TRBV28
j_gene: TRBJ2-1
abundance: -
CDR3aa: CASSPPSYNEQFF
CDR3nt: TGTGCCAGCAGTCCTCCCTCCTACAATGAGCAGTTCTTC

d_gene: TRBD1
v_gene: TRBV2
j_gene: TRBJ1-5
abundance: once
CDR3aa: CASSSRTGGHQPQHF
CDR3nt: TGTGCCAGCAGTTCGAGGACAGGGGGCCATCAGCCCCAGCATTTT

d_gene: -
v_gene: TRBV2
j_gene: TRBJ1-5
abundance: -
CDR3aa: CASSSTSGGNQPQHF
CDR3nt: TGTGCCAGCAGTAGCACAAGCGGGGGGAATCAGCCCCAGCATTTT

d_gene: -
v_gene: TRBV2
j_gene: TRBJ1-6
abundance: -
CDR3aa: CATRPGFGYNSPLHF
CDR3nt: TGTGCCACCAGGCCAGGTTTTGGGTATAATTCACCCCTCCACTTT

d_gene: TRBD2
v_gene: TRBV14
j_gene: TRBJ2-5
abundance: -
CDR3aa: CASSQLLAGERGTQYF
CDR3nt: TGTGCCAGCAGCCAACTCTTGGCGGGAGAAAGAGGGACCCAGTACTTC

d_gene: TRBD1
v_gene: TRBV6-5
j_gene: TRBJ2-7
abundance: once
CDR3aa: CASSYGQGASEQYF
CDR3nt: TGTGCCAGCAGTTACGGACAGGGGGCCTCAGAGCAGTACTTC

d_gene: -
v_gene: TRBV7-9
j_gene: TRBJ2-7
abundance: few
CDR3aa: CASSSQIGSEQYF
CDR3nt: TGTGCCAGCAGCTCGCAAATTGGGAGCGAGCAGTACTTC

d_gene: TRBD2
v_gene: TRBV11-3
j_gene: TRBJ2-1
abundance: -
CDR3aa: CASSLKRGYNEQFF
CDR3nt: TGTGCCAGCAGCTTAAAGCGGGGGTACAATGAGCAGTTCTTC

d_gene: TRBD1
v_gene: TRBV2
j_gene: TRBJ2-3
abundance: once
CDR3aa: CASSEIGDRVGTDTQYF
CDR3nt: TGTGCCAGCAGTGAAATTGGGGACAGGGTGGGCACAGATACGCAGTATTTT

d_gene: -
v_gene: TRBV28
j_gene: TRBJ1-1
abundance: -
CDR3aa: CATRQPRKNTEAFF
CDR3nt: TGTGCCACCAGACAGCCCCGCAAGAACACTGAAGCTTTCTTT

d_gene: TRBD1
v_gene: TRBV2
j_gene: TRBJ1-2
abundance: -
CDR3aa: CASRGAPGTVIFNYGYTF
CDR3nt: TGTGCCAGCAGGGGGGCCCCCGGGACAGTCATATTTAACTATGGCTACACCTTC

d_gene: -
v_gene: TRBV7-3
j_gene: TRBJ2-7
abundance: -
CDR3aa: CASSLQQGEQYF
CDR3nt: TGTGCCAGCAGCTTACAGCAGGGCGAGCAGTACTTC

d_gene: TRBD2
v_gene: TRBV5-6
j_gene: TRBJ2-1
abundance: -
CDR3aa: CASSFLAGVYNEQFF
CDR3nt: TGTGCCAGCAGCTTCCTAGCGGGGGTCTACAATGAGCAGTTCTTC

d_gene: TRBD1
v_gene: TRBV27
j_gene: TRBJ2-7
abundance: -
CDR3aa: CASSSPGTEYEQYF
CDR3nt: TGTGCCAGCAGTTCCCCCGGGACAGAGTACGAGCAGTACTTC

d_gene: -
v_gene: TRBV28
j_gene: TRBJ2-3
abundance: -
CDR3aa: CASSFKPSRSDTQYF
CDR3nt: TGTGCCAGCAGTTTCAAGCCTAGTCGTTCAGATACGCAGTATTTT

d_gene: TRBD1
v_gene: TRBV30
j_gene: TRBJ2-5
abundance: once
CDR3aa: CAWSSGTGLQETQYF
CDR3nt: TGTGCCTGGAGTTCCGGGACAGGGCTGCAAGAGACCCAGTACTTC

d_gene: TRBD1
v_gene: TRBV6-1
j_gene: TRBJ1-6
abundance: -
CDR3aa: CASSDGQGGSPLHF
CDR3nt: TGTGCCAGCAGTGACGGACAGGGGGGTTCACCCCTCCACTTT

d_gene: -
v_gene: TRBV4-3
j_gene: TRBJ2-1
abundance: -
CDR3aa: CASSRSGRGDREQFF
CDR3nt: TGCGCCAGCAGCAGAAGCGGGCGGGGCGACCGGGAGCAGTTCTTC

d_gene: TRBD2
v_gene: TRBV18
j_gene: TRBJ2-7
abundance: -
CDR3aa: CASSPFTASGREQYF
CDR3nt: TGTGCCAGCTCACCATTCACGGCTAGCGGCCGCGAGCAGTACTTC

d_gene: TRBD1
v_gene: TRBV29-1
j_gene: TRBJ2-7
abundance: once
CDR3aa: CSVAGTGGSYEQYF
CDR3nt: TGCAGCGTAGCCGGGACAGGGGGCTCCTACGAGCAGTACTTC

d_gene: -
v_gene: TRBV30
j_gene: TRBJ1-1
abundance: -
CDR3aa: CAWKVGGVNTEAFF
CDR3nt: TGTGCCTGGAAAGTCGGAGGGGTGAACACTGAAGCTTTCTTT

d_gene: -
v_gene: TRBV7-2
j_gene: TRBJ2-2
abundance: -
CDR3aa: CASSLNPGGELFF
CDR3nt: TGTGCCAGCAGCTTAAATCCGGGAGGGGAGCTGTTTTTT

d_gene: TRBD2
v_gene: TRBV4-1
j_gene: TRBJ2-1
abundance: -
CDR3aa: CASSQGPAGGHYNEQFF
CDR3nt: TGCGCCAGCAGCCAAGGACCAGCGGGAGGGCACTACAATGAGCAGTTCTTC

d_gene: TRBD2
v_gene: TRBV5-1
j_gene: TRBJ2-1
abundance: -
CDR3aa: CASSFTSGRAYNEQFF
CDR3nt: TGCGCCAGCAGTTTTACTAGCGGTAGGGCCTACAATGAGCAGTTCTTC

d_gene: TRBD1
v_gene: TRBV5-4
j_gene: TRBJ2-2
abundance: -
CDR3aa: CASSLKGAGTGELFF
CDR3nt: TGTGCCAGCAGCTTGAAGGGGGCAGGTACCGGGGAGCTGTTTTTT

d_gene: -
v_gene: TRBV19
j_gene: TRBJ1-5
abundance: -
CDR3aa: CASSRRRLDSNQPQHF
CDR3nt: TGTGCCAGTAGTAGGCGGCGACTTGATAGCAATCAGCCCCAGCATTTT

d_gene: -
v_gene: TRBV4-1
j_gene: TRBJ1-1
abundance: -
CDR3aa: CASSQGGGNTEAFF
CDR3nt: TGCGCCAGCAGCCAAGGCGGGGGAAACACTGAAGCTTTCTTT

d_gene: -
v_gene: TRBV6-5
j_gene: TRBJ2-7
abundance: few
CDR3aa: CASKNSYEQYF
CDR3nt: TGTGCCAGCAAAAATTCGTACGAGCAGTACTTC

d_gene: TRBD1
v_gene: TRBV11-3
j_gene: TRBJ2-5
abundance: -
CDR3aa: CASSHGQGSETQYF
CDR3nt: TGTGCCAGCAGCCACGGACAGGGGTCGGAGACCCAGTACTTC

d_gene: -
v_gene: TRBV7-8
j_gene: TRBJ2-1
abundance: -
CDR3aa: CASRPTVGGGFNEQFF
CDR3nt: TGTGCCAGCAGACCCACCGTGGGCGGGGGCTTCAATGAGCAGTTCTTC

d_gene: TRBD2
v_gene: TRBV7-3
j_gene: TRBJ2-3
abundance: -
CDR3aa: CASSFSGTETDTQYF
CDR3nt: TGCGCCAGCAGCTTTAGCGGGACCGAAACAGATACGCAGTATTTT

d_gene: -
v_gene: TRBV4-3
j_gene: TRBJ2-3
abundance: -
CDR3aa: CASSPPEAGPFTDTQYF
CDR3nt: TGCGCCAGCAGCCCCCCCGAGGCGGGACCTTTCACAGATACGCAGTATTTT

d_gene: -
v_gene: TRBV5-1
j_gene: TRBJ1-2
abundance: -
CDR3aa: CASSLGTGNYGYTF
CDR3nt: TGCGCCAGCAGCTTGGGAACGGGTAACTATGGCTACACCTTC

d_gene: -
v_gene: TRBV25-1
j_gene: TRBJ1-2
abundance: -
CDR3aa: CASSAPGDLHGYTF
CDR3nt: TGTGCCAGCAGTGCGCCAGGGGATTTGCATGGCTACACCTTC

d_gene: TRBD1
v_gene: TRBV18
j_gene: TRBJ1-3
abundance: -
CDR3aa: CASSPTLTGGSSGNTIYF
CDR3nt: TGTGCCAGCTCACCGACGCTAACAGGGGGCAGCTCTGGAAACACCATATATTTT

d_gene: TRBD2
v_gene: TRBV9
j_gene: TRBJ2-7
abundance: -
CDR3aa: CASSSRLAGANEQYF
CDR3nt: TGTGCCAGCAGCTCAAGACTAGCGGGAGCGAACGAGCAGTACTTC